This T cell receptor (beta chain) was identified in a study of CD8 T cells in ankylosing spondylitis listed by TCRdb under 2017. Looking at the study overall: T cell receptor beta repertoires were profiled in healthy donors and ankylosing spondylitis patients so that disease-linked TCR variants could be found. The full study cohort comprised 25 or so ankylosing spondylitis patients and about 110 healthy donors. Peripheral blood was sampled, and synovial fluid was additionally collected from ankylosing spondylitis patients.

The data were produced on an Illumina HiSeq 2500. Quantitative 5'-RACE with molecular barcodes was used to prepare TCR beta libraries. Turning to the authors' computational methods: A new computational method based on a probabilistic model of VDJ rearrangement was used to identify disease-linked TCR variants. The public sequencing data were trimmed at Q25 with fastp and processed into clonotypes with MiXCR by TCRdb, which kept only in-frame beta chains. Each record represents a unique CDR3 protein, reported with the most common genes and DNA among its rows. The V and J calls here are based on TCRdb, not the publication. This sample comprises under 15,000 distinct CDR3 sequences, approximately 2.5% of them detected only once. Of the sample, roughly 10% is held by the ten largest clones. General findings and caveats noted by the study authors: Blood from ankylosing spondylitis patients appeared to be characterized by a TCR beta motif composed of under 10 highly homologous amino acid variants. According to the report, matched synovial fluid samples from ankylosing spondylitis patients were significantly enriched for the disease-linked clones. A CD8+ phenotype was shown by the disease-linked clones, which were found at relatively low frequencies in peripheral blood. Some motif variants were previously reported in synovial fluid and blood of reactive arthritis patients, suggesting common disease-initiation mechanisms.

Many counts were recorded for this clonotype. Its antigen is still unknown. The input lacks base qualities; no much larger clone sits a single base away. The source is a male donor with ankylosing spondylitis or in good health (not recorded which). Sequencing was performed on blood, either unsorted or a sorted T cell fraction (not recorded which).

The CDR3 amino acid sequence is: CASSVESAATEAFF. The DNA reads as follows: TGTGCCAGCAGCGTAGAGAGTGCGGCGACTGAAGCTTTCTTT. The chain uses TRBV9 and TRBJ1-1; the D gene cannot be resolved reliably. V is cut by 0 bases and J by 5 bases, and the space between the germline ends is 11 bases. As encoded in the germline V gene, CDR1 is SGDLS while CDR2 is YYNGEE. The CDR3, from cysteine to phenylalanine, totals 14 residues. CDR3 DNA only is kept here, 42 bases in frame from base 1. The entire variable domain, with the stretches around the CDR3 drawn from the reference TRBV9 and TRBJ1-1 proteins, is DSGVTQTPKHLITATGQRVTLRCSPRSGDLSVYWYQQSLDQGLQFLIQYYNGEERAKGNILERFSAQQFPDLHSELNLSSLELGDSALYFCASSVESAATEAFFGQGTRLTVV.